The T cell receptor (beta chain) under discussion was sequenced for a study of CD8 T cells in Susac syndrome. RNA in amounts of about 0.5 to 1 ug was reverse transcribed with random hexamers. Amplification of TCR beta CDR3 spanned 54 Vbeta and 13 Jbeta via immunoSEQ multiplex PCR. TCRdb passed the immunoSEQ multiplex PCR reads through MiXCR, listing each CDR3 protein once. The data show 150,000 to 200,000 distinct CDR3 sequences, approximately 95% seen once. V was pared by 4 bases and J by 3 bases, with 13 bases of the junction left unmatched. The germline V gene has CDR1 KGHSH and CDR2 LQKENI. This CDR3 is built from 20 residues. Sequencing of TCR beta drew on CD8+ and CD4+ T cells from blood.

The clonotype was recovered from a human donor with multiple sclerosis. This chain links TRBV18 with TRBJ2-2; 14 bases map to TRBD2. The source material was CD4+ T cells from PBMCs. The CDR3 bases are TGTGCCAGCTCACTAAACGACGCCGGACTAGCGGGAGGAGACACCGGGGAGCTGTTTTTT. Protein product: CASSLNDAGLAGGDTGELFF.